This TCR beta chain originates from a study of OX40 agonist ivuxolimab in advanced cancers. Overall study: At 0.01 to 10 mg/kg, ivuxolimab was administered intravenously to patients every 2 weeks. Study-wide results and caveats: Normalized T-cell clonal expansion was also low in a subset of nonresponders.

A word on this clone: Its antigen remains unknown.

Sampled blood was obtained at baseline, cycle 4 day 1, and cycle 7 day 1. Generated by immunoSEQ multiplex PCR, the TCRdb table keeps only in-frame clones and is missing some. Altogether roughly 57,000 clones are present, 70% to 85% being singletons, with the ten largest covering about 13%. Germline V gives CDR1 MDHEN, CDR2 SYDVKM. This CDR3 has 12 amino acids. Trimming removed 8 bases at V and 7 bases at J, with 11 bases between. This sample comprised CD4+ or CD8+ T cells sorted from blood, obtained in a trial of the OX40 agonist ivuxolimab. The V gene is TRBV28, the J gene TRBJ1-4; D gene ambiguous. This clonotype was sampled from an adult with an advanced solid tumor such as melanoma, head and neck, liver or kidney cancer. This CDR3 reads CASHRRAEKLFF. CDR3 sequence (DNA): TGTGCCAGCCACAGAAGAGCTGAAAAACTGTTTTTT.